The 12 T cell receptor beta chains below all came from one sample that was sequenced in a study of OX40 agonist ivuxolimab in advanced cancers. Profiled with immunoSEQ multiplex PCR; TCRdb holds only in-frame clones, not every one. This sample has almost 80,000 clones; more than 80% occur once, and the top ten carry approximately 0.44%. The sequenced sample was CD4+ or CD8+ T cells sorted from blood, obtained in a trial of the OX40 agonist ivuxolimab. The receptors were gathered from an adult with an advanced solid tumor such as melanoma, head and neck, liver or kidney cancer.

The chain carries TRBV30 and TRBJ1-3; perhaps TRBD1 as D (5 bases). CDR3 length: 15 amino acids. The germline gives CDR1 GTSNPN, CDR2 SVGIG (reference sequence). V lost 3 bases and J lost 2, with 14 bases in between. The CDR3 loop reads CAWSLRGGAGNTIYF. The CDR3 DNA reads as TGTGCCTGGAGCCTTAGGGGAGGCGCTGGAAACACCATATATTTT.

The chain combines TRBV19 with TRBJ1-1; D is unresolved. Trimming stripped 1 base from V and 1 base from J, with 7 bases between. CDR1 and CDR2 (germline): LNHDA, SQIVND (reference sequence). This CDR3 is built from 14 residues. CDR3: CASSIGSANTEAFF. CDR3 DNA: TGTGCCAGTAGTATAGGTTCGGCGAACACTGAAGCTTTCTTT. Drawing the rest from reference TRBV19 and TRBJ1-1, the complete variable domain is DGGITQSPKYLFRKEGQNVTLSCEQNLNHDAMYWYRQDPGQGLRLIYYSQIVNDFQKGDIAEGYSVSREKKESFPLTVTSAQKNPTAFYLCASSIGSANTEAFFGQGTRLTVV.

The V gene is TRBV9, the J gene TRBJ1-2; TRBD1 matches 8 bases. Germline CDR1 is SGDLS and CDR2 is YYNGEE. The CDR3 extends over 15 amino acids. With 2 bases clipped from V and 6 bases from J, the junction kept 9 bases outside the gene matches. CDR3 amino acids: CASSVGQGARDGYTF. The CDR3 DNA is TGTGCCAGCAGCGTTGGGCAGGGGGCCCGGGATGGCTACACCTTC.

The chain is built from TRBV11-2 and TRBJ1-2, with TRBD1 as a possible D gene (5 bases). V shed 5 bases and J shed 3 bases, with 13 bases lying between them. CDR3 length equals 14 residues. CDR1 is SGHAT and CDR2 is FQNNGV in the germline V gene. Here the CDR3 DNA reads TGTGCCAGCAGCCGGGGTCGAGGGGACTATGGCTACACCTTC. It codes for CASSRGRGDYGYTF. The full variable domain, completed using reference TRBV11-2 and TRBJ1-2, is EAGVAQSPRYKIIEKRQSVAFWCNPISGHATLYWYQQILGQGPKLLIQFQNNGVVDDSQLPKDRFSAERLKGVDSTLKIQPAKLEDSAVYLCASSRGRGDYGYTFGSGTRLTVV.

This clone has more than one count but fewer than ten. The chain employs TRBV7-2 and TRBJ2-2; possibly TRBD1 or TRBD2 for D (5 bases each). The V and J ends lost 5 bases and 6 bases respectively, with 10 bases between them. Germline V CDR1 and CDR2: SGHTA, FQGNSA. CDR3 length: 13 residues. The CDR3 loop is CASSPGRAGELFF. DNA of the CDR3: TGTGCCAGCAGCCCGGGGCGCGCCGGGGAGCTGTTTTTT.

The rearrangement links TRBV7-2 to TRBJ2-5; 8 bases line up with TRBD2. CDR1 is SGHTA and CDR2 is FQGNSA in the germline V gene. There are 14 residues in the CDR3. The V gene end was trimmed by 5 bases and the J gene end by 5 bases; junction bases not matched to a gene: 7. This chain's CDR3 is CASSPGGPRETQYF. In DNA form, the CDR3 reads TGTGCCAGCAGCCCGGGAGGGCCCCGTGAGACCCAGTACTTC.

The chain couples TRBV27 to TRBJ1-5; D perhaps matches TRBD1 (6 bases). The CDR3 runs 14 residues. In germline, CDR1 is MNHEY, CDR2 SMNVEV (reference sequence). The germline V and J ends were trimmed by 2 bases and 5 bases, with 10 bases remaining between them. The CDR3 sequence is CASSLRGGHQPQHF. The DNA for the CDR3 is TGTGCCAGCAGTTTACGGGGGGGCCATCAGCCCCAGCATTTT.

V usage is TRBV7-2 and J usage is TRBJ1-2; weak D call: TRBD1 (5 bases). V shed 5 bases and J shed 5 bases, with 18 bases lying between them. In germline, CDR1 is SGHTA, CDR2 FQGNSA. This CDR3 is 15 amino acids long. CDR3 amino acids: CASSLSGQAIYGYTF. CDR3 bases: TGTGCCAGCAGCCTAAGCGGACAAGCCATATATGGCTACACCTTC.

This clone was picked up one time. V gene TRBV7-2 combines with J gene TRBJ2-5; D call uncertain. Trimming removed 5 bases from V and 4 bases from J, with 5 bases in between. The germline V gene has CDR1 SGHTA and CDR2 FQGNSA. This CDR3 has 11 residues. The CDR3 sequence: CASSTRETQYF. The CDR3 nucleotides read TGTGCCAGCAGCACGAGAGAGACCCAGTACTTC.

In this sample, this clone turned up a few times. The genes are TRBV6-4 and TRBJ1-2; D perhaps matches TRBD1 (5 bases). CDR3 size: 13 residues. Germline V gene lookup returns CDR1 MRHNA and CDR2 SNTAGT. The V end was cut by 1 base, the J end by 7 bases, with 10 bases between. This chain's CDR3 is CASSDFFGAGYTF. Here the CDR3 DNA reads TGTGCCAGCAGTGACTTCTTCGGGGCTGGCTACACCTTC.

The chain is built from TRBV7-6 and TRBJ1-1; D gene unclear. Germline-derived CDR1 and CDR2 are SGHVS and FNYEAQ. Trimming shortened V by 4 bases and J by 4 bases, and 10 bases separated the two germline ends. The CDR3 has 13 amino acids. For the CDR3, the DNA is TGTGCCAGCAGCTCCGCCGAGGTCACTGAAGCTTTCTTT. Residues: CASSSAEVTEAFF.

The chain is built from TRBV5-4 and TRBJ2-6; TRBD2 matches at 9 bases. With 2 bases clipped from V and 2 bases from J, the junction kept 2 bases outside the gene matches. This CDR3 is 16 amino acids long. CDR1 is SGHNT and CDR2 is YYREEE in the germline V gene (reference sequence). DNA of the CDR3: TGTGCCAGCAGCTTCGCTAGCGGGACTGGGGCCAACGTCCTGACTTTC. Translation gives CASSFASGTGANVLTF.